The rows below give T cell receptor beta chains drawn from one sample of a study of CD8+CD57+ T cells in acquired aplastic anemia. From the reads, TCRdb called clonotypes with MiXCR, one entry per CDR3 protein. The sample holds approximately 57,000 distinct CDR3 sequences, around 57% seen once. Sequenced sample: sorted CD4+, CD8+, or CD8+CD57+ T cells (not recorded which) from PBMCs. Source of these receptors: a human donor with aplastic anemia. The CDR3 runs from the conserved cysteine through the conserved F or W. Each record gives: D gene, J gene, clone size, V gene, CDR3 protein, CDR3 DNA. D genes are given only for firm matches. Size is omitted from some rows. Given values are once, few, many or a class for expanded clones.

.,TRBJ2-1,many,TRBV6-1,CASSLPGAYNEQFF,TGTGCCAGCAGCCTACCAGGTGCCTACAATGAGCAGTTCTTC
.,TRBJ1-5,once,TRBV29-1,CSVDDGGGGQPQHF,TGCAGCGTTGACGATGGGGGGGGCGGTCAGCCCCAGCATTTT
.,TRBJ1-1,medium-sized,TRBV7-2,CASSYSQNTEAFF,TGTGCCAGCAGTTATAGTCAGAACACTGAAGCTTTCTTT
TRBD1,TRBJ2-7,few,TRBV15,CATSWTGAEQYF,TGTGCCACCAGCTGGACAGGGGCCGAGCAGTACTTC
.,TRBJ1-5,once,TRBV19,CASSIMRGPNQPQHF,TGTGCCAGTAGTATAATGAGGGGACCCAATCAGCCCCAGCATTTT
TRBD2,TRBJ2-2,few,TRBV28,CASSFPGGLAGGTNTGELFF,TGTGCCAGCAGTTTCCCAGGAGGACTAGCGGGGGGAACGAACACCGGGGAGCTGTTTTTT
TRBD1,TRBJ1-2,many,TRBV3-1,CASSQEWTGAYGYTF,TGTGCCAGCAGCCAAGAATGGACAGGGGCCTATGGCTACACCTTC
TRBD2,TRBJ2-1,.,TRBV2,CASSGTSGRANEQFF,TGTGCCAGCAGTGGTACTAGCGGGAGAGCCAATGAGCAGTTCTTC
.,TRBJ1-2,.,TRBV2,CASSGESLANYGYTF,TGTGCCAGCAGTGGAGAAAGTCTAGCGAACTATGGCTACACCTTC
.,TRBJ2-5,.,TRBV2,CASSVGVTVQETQYF,TGTGCCAGCAGTGTAGGCGTTACAGTCCAAGAGACCCAGTACTTC
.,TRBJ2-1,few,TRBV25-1,CASSEYANEQFF,TGTGCCAGCAGTGAATACGCCAATGAGCAGTTCTTC
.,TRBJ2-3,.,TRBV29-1,CSVEDVQGTPDTQYF,TGCAGCGTTGAAGATGTTCAGGGGACACCAGATACGCAGTATTTT
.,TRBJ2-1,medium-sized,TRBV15,CATSYSRGSYNEQFF,TGTGCCACCAGCTACTCTAGGGGATCCTACAATGAGCAGTTCTTC
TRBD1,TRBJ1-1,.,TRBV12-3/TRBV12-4,CATQGDTEAFF,TGTGCCACCCAGGGGGACACTGAAGCTTTCTTT
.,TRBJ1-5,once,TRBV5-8,CASSLGVEMPQHF,TGTGCCAGCAGCTTGGGGGTAGAGATGCCCCAGCATTTT
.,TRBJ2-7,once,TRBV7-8,CASSSRYEQYF,TGTGCCAGCAGCTCCCGCTACGAGCAGTACTTC
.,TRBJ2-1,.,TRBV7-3,CASSLQSHEQFF,TGTGCCAGCAGCCTGCAGTCCCACGAGCAGTTCTTC
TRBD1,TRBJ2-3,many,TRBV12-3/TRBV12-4,CASSRQGFGDTQYF,TGTGCCAGCAGCCGACAGGGTTTTGGAGATACGCAGTATTTT
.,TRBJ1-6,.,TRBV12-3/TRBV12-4,CASSRKIPSPLHF,TGTGCCAGCAGCCGTAAAATACCTTCACCCCTCCACTTT
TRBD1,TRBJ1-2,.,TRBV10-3,CAISITGTGLYGYTF,TGTGCCATCAGTATCACCGGGACAGGGCTCTATGGCTACACCTTC
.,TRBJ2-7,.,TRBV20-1,CSANARESYEQYF,TGCAGTGCTAACGCGAGGGAGAGCTACGAGCAGTACTTC
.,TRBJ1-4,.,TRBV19,CASSINRATNEKLFF,TGTGCCAGTAGTATAAACAGGGCTACTAATGAAAAACTGTTTTTT
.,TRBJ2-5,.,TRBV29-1,CSVEDQWGETQYF,TGCAGCGTTGAAGATCAGTGGGGGGAGACCCAGTACTTC
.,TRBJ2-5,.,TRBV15,CATSRGSGPTGETQYF,TGTGCCACCAGCAGAGGGTCCGGACCGACGGGAGAGACCCAGTACTTC
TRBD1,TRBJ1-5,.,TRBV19,CTSSVGQGHQPQHF,TGTACCAGTAGTGTGGGACAGGGTCATCAGCCCCAGCATTTT
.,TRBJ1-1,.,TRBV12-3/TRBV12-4,CASSLGWAEAFF,TGTGCCAGCAGTCTCGGGTGGGCTGAAGCTTTCTTT
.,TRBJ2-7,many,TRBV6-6,CASSYSKPRRNYEQYF,TGTGCCAGCAGTTACTCGAAGCCCCGGAGGAACTACGAGCAGTACTTC
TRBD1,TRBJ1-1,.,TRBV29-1,CSAGGTEAFF,TGCAGCGCAGGGGGCACTGAAGCTTTCTTT
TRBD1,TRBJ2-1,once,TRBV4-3,CASSQGTGFYNEQFF,TGCGCCAGCAGCCAAGGGACAGGGTTCTACAATGAGCAGTTCTTC
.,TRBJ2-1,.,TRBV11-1,CASSSSGRGGNEQFF,TGTGCCAGCAGCTCAAGCGGGAGAGGGGGCAATGAACAGTTCTTC
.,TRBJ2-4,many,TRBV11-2,CASSSAGPQHPLYF,TGTGCCAGCAGCTCGGCCGGTCCACAGCACCCTCTGTACTTC
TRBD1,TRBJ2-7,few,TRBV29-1,CSVEMDRGYEQYF,TGCAGCGTTGAGATGGACAGGGGGTACGAGCAGTACTTC
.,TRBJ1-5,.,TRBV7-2,CASSLEGQTQHF,TGTGCCAGCAGCTTAGAGGGTCAGACCCAGCATTTT
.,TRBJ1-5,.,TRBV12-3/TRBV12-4,CASVLGQGNRTQHF,TGTGCCAGCGTCCTGGGGCAGGGCAATCGGACCCAGCATTTT
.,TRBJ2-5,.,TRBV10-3,CAISETQYF,TGTGCCATCAGTGAGACCCAGTACTTC
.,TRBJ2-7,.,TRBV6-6,CASREGEQYF,TGTGCCAGCAGAGAGGGCGAGCAGTACTTC
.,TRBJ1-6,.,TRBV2,CASSDRVLVNSPLHF,TGTGCCAGCAGTGACAGGGTATTGGTGAATTCACCCCTCCACTTT
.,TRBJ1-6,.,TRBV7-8,CASSLGTARPTLHF,TGTGCCAGCAGCTTAGGGACAGCGCGCCCCACCCTCCACTTT
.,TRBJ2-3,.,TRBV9,CASSDTRRSYDTQYF,TGTGCCAGCAGCGATACTAGACGGAGCTACGATACGCAGTATTTT
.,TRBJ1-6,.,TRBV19,CASIGTGSYSPLHF,TGTGCCAGTATCGGGACCGGCTCTTATTCACCCCTCCACTTT
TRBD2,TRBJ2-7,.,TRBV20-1,CSAASGVLREQYF,TGCAGTGCTGCGAGCGGGGTACTCCGAGAACAGTACTTC
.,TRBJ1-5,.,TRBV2,CASSESQGNQPQHF,TGTGCCAGCAGTGAATCTCAGGGAAATCAGCCCCAGCATTTT
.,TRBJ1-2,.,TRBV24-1,CATSDPNYGYTF,TGTGCCACCAGTGATCCAAACTATGGCTACACCTTC
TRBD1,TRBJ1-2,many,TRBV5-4,CASSLADRADGYTF,TGTGCCAGCAGCTTGGCTGACAGGGCAGATGGCTACACCTTC
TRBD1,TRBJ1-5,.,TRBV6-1,CASTTNRGGRQPQHF,TGTGCCAGCACCACTAACAGGGGAGGTCGTCAGCCCCAGCATTTT
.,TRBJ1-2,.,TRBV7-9,CASSLGKSGYTF,TGTGCCAGCAGCTTAGGTAAAAGTGGCTACACCTTC
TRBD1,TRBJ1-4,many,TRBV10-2,CASTLGGGDEKLFF,TGCGCCAGCACCCTGGGAGGGGGCGATGAAAAACTGTTTTTT
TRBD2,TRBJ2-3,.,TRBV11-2,CASSDFGGGTDTQYF,TGTGCCAGCAGCGATTTCGGGGGGGGCACAGATACGCAGTATTTT
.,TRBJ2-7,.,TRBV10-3,CAISESQGAREQYF,TGTGCCATCAGTGAGTCCCAGGGAGCGCGCGAGCAGTACTTC
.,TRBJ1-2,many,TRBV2,CASSDGVLNYGYTF,TGTGCCAGCAGTGACGGGGTGCTTAACTATGGCTACACCTTC
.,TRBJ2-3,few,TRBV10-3,CAIKAGQHTDTQYF,TGTGCCATCAAGGCGGGGCAGCACACAGATACGCAGTATTTT
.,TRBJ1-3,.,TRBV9,CASSPAPDSGNIIYF,TGTGCCAGCAGTCCAGCTCCCGACTCCGGAAACATCATATATTTT
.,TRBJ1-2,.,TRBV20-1,CSASPDREIDYGYTF,TGCAGTGCTTCCCCCGACCGGGAGATCGACTATGGCTACACCTTC